This T cell receptor beta chain emerged from a study of cytomegalovirus exposure and HLA in healthy donors. Notes on the study in general: Researchers had no immune exposure information except CMV serostatus available. Rarity characterized most TCR sequences, yet some public TCRs appeared in many donors.

V was pared by 3 bases and J by 7 bases, with 6 bases of the junction left unmatched. The CDR3 length is 14 residues. From germline, CDR1 is MNHEY and CDR2 SMNVEV (reference sequence). The PCR contained 60 Vbeta and 13 Jbeta primers. Sequencing was performed with immunoSEQ multiplex PCR; in TCRdb, only in-frame clones are kept and a portion is missing. The profile covers around 170,000 clones, with less than 90% appearing a single time and about 1.4% taken by the ten largest. Comments on this clone: Its antigen remains unknown.

This chain uses TRBV27 with TRBJ2-1; 7 positions agree with TRBD2. The material sequenced was PBMCs. This clonotype originated in a girl between 5 and 17 years old in good health and CMV-seropositive. CDR3 in DNA: TGTGCCAGCAGTTTTGGACTAGTGGGGAATGAGCAGTTCTTC. This gives the protein CASSFGLVGNEQFF.